This passage covers 8 T cell receptor beta chains from one sample sequenced in a study of blood T cell repertoires in COVID-19. Profiled with immunoSEQ multiplex PCR; TCRdb holds only in-frame clones, not every one. The table lists around 400,000 clones, about 89% of them singletons. The source material was peripheral blood. Receptor source: a woman aged 25 to 39 with COVID-19, enrolled during active disease.

In regard to this clone: The junction shows a germline mismatch at one end, possibly a read error. V usage is TRBV7-7 and J usage is TRBJ2-1; 9 bases fit TRBD1. Germline V CDR1 and CDR2: SSHAT, FNYEAQ (reference sequence). This CDR3 is built from 16 residues. CDR3 DNA: TGTGCTAGCAGCGGCAGGACAGGGGCCTCCTACAATGAGCAGTTCTTC. Translation: CASSGRTGASYNEQFF.

The rearrangement links TRBV19 to TRBJ1-5; 11 bases are shared with TRBD1. J gave up 11 bases and V 7 bases, and 13 bases lay outside the gene matches. This CDR3 spans 15 amino acids. CDR1 LNHDA and CDR2 SQIVND come from the germline V gene (reference sequence). In nucleotides, the CDR3 is TGTGCCAGTACCCATAGGACAGGGGGCCTTACAGCCCAGCATTTT. It codes for CASTHRTGGLTAQHF.

The chain joins TRBV19 to TRBJ2-7; no firm D call. V shed 8 bases and J shed 5 bases, with 13 bases lying between them. The CDR3 consists of 12 residues. Germline CDR1 is LNHDA and CDR2 is SQIVND (reference sequence). The CDR3 DNA sequence: TGTGCCAGTCGGAGTCAAACCCACGAGCAGTACTTC. As protein: CASRSQTHEQYF.

This rearrangement joins TRBV28 to TRBJ2-7, with D perhaps matching TRBD1 (5 bases). From germline, CDR1 is MDHEN and CDR2 SYDVKM. The V and J ends lost 5 bases and 6 bases respectively, with 11 bases between them. The CDR3 is made up of 12 amino acids. CDR3: CASSLQVGEQYF. The CDR3 nucleotides are TGTGCCAGCAGTCTACAGGTCGGCGAGCAGTACTTC.

The V call is TRBV24-1, the J call TRBJ2-1; 7 bases are shared with TRBD2. Germline CDR1 and CDR2: KGHDR and SFDVKD. The length of the CDR3 is 15 residues. The V and J ends lost 2 bases and 9 bases, in that order; junction bases with no gene match: 9. CDR3 sequence (DNA): TGTGCCACCAGTGATTCGGGACTACCGGCGGGTGAGCAGTTCTTC. Residues: CATSDSGLPAGEQFF.

V is TRBV30 and J is TRBJ2-3; 12 nucleotides line up with TRBD2. The CDR3 runs to 16 residues. CDR1 GTSNPN and CDR2 SVGIG come from the germline V gene (reference sequence). Germline trimming cut 5 bases from V and 2 bases from J; bases unmatched to any gene: 8. For the CDR3, the DNA is TGTGCCTGGGGATTTCTAGCGGGAGGGCCCACAGATACGCAGTATTTT. Translated, it gives CAWGFLAGGPTDTQYF.

The V and J genes are TRBV6-2 or TRBV6-3 and TRBJ2-1; 7 nucleotides align to TRBD2. Germline V gene data show CDR1 as MNHEY and CDR2 as SVGEGT. Trimming removed 2 bases from V and 4 bases from J; junction bases left unmatched: 5. The CDR3 is made up of 15 amino acids. The CDR3 is CASSYNSLAYNEQFF. The CDR3 region has the DNA TGTGCCAGCAGTTACAATTCACTAGCGTACAATGAGCAGTTCTTC.

The chain couples TRBV6-5 to TRBJ1-3; 9 bases map to TRBD1. CDR1 and CDR2 from the germline V gene are MNHEY and SVGAGI. Unmatched junction bases numbered 0, after V lost 6 bases and J lost 0 bases. The CDR3 length is 14 residues. In DNA, the CDR3 is TGTGCCAGCAGACAGGGGGCCTCTGGAAACACCATATATTTT. This sequence encodes CASRQGASGNTIYF.